This TCR beta chain came from a study of cytomegalovirus exposure and HLA in healthy donors. PCR used 60 Vbeta primers and 13 Jbeta primers. Here immunoSEQ multiplex PCR was the method, and the copy in TCRdb shows in-frame clones only, minus some. The repertoire consists of 100,000 to 150,000 clones, with around 72% occurring once and the leading ten covering approximately 4%. This CDR3 has 15 residues. CDR1 is MRHNA, CDR2 SNTAGT, per germline. V was clipped by 2 bases and J by 4 bases; unmatched bases: 6. The sample holds many counts of this clone. Its specificity is unknown. Study results and caveats: Earlier analysis looked at TCR beta V segments, and most were productive about 90% or about 30% of the time. In vitro, a few CMV-associated chains proved specific for CMV antigens. In a later analysis, the majority of CMV-associated beta chains seemingly showed HLA restriction.

Healthy people donating bone marrow made up the donors. The sequenced sample was PBMCs. This chain joins TRBV6-4 and TRBJ2-3; 7 positions agree with TRBD1. The TCR was taken from a man aged 45-65 years in good health and CMV-seropositive. The CDR3 nucleotides are TGTGCCAGCAGTGACCGAGGACAGGAGGCAGATACGCAGTATTTT. It is translated as CASSDRGQEADTQYF.